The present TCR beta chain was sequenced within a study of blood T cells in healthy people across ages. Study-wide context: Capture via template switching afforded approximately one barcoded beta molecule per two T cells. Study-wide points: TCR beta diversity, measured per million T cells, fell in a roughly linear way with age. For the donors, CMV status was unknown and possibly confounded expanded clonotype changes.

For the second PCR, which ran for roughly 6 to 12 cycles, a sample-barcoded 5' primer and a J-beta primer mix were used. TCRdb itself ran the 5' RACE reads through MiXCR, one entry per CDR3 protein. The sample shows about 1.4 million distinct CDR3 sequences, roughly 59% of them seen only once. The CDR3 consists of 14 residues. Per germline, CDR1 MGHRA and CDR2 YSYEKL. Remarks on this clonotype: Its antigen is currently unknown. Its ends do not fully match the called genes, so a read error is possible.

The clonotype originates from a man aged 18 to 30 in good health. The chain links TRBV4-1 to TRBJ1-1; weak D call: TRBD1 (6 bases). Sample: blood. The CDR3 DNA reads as TGTGCCAGCAGCCAAGTCCGGGACACGCGAGGGGCTTTCTTT. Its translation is CASSQVRDTRGAFF.